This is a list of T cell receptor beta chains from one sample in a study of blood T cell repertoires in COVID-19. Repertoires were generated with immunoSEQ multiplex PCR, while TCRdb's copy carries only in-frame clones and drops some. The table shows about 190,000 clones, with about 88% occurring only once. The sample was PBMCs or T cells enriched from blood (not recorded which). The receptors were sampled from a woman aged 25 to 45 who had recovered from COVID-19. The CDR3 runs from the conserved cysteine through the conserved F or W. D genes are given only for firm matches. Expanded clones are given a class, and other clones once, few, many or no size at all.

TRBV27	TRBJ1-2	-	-	CASSLSRAAGSYGYTF	TGTGCCAGCAGTTTATCAAGAGCGGCCGGCAGCTATGGCTACACCTTC
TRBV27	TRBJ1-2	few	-	CASSSGYLYGYTF	TGTGCCAGCAGTTCCGGGTATCTCTATGGCTACACCTTC
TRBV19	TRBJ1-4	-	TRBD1	CASSTNRDRNEKLFF	TGTGCCAGTAGTACAAACCGGGACAGAAATGAAAAACTGTTTTTT
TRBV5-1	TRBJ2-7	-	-	CASSLAIPYEQYF	TGCGCCAGCAGCTTGGCCATCCCCTACGAGCAGTACTTC
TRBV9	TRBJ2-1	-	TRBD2	CASSAPKLFAGGLGDNEQFF	TGTGCCAGCAGCGCCCCCAAATTGTTTGCGGGAGGGCTAGGGGACAATGAGCAGTTCTTC
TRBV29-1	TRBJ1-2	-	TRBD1	CSVEWGRGYGYTF	TGCAGCGTTGAATGGGGCAGGGGGTATGGCTACACCTTC
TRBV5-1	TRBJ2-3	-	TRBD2	CASSSGLAGGIPSTDTQYF	TGCGCCAGCAGCTCGGGACTAGCGGGGGGGATTCCAAGTACAGATACGCAGTATTTT
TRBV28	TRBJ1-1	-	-	CASSPGGVPEAFF	TGTGCCAGCAGTCCCGGGGGGGTCCCTGAAGCTTTCTTT
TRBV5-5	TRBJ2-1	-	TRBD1	CATIRDRNNEQFF	TGTGCCACCATCCGGGACAGGAACAATGAGCAGTTCTTC
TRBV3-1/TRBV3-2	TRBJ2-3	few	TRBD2	CASSQGDLAEWWADTQYF	TGTGCCAGCAGCCAAGGGGACCTAGCGGAGTGGTGGGCAGATACGCAGTATTTT
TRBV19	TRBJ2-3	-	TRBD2	CASSLLTSGRTDTQYF	TGTGCCAGTAGTCTATTGACTAGCGGGAGGACAGATACGCAGTATTTT
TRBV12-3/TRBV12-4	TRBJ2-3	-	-	CASSLGSGATQYF	TGTGCCAGCAGTTTAGGATCAGGGGCCACGCAGTATTTT
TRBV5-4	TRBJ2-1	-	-	CASSPGGGNSYNEQFF	TGTGCCAGCAGTCCTGGCGGGGGCAACTCCTACAATGAGCAGTTCTTC
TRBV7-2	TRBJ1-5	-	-	CASSLWAAGVSNQPQHF	TGTGCCAGCAGCTTATGGGCGGCAGGGGTTAGCAATCAGCCCCAGCATTTT
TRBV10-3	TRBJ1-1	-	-	CAISKGDGNTEAFF	TGTGCCATCAGTAAGGGAGACGGGAACACTGAAGCTTTCTTT
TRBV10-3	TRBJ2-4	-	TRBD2	CAISDGLAGGGKNIQYF	TGTGCCATCAGTGATGGACTAGCGGGCGGTGGCAAAAACATTCAGTACTTC
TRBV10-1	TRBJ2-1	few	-	CASSEGTYNEQFF	TGCGCCAGCAGTGAGGGGACTTACAATGAGCAGTTCTTC
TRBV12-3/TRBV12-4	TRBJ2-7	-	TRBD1	CASRINRGEQYF	TGTGCCAGCAGGATCAACAGGGGCGAGCAGTACTTC
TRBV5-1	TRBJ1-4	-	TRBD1	CASSLVGQINEKLFF	TGCGCCAGCAGCTTGGTGGGACAGATTAATGAAAAACTGTTTTTT
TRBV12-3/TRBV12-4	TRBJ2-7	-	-	CASSPGQLEQYF	TGTGCCAGCAGCCCTGGACAGTTAGAGCAGTACTTC
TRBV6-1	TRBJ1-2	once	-	CASSESAGYTF	TGTGCCAGCAGTGAAAGCGCCGGCTACACCTTC
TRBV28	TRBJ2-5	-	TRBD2	CASTIDSGSGETQYF	TGTGCCAGCACCATAGATAGCGGGAGTGGTGAGACCCAGTACTTC
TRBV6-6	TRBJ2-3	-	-	CASRRGNEPDTQYF	TGTGCCAGCAGGCGGGGCAACGAGCCAGATACGCAGTATTTT
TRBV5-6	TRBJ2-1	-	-	CASTRVDNEQFF	TGTGCCAGCACCCGGGTGGACAATGAGCAGTTCTTC
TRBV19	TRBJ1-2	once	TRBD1	CASSHIPGQGAVGAGYTF	TGTGCCAGTAGCCACATTCCGGGACAGGGGGCGGTCGGCGCTGGCTACACCTTC
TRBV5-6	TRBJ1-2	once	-	CASSVRQGSYGYTF	TGTGCCAGCAGCGTGAGGCAGGGGTCCTATGGCTACACCTTC
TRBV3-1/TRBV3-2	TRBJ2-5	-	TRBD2	CASSQDRLAGGGETQYF	TGTGCCAGCAGCCAAGATAGGCTAGCGGGAGGAGGGGAGACCCAGTACTTC
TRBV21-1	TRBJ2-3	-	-	CASSKPVSGGEYF	TGTGCCAGCAGCAAACCCGTTAGCGGGGGGGAGTATTTT
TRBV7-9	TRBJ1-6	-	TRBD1	CASSLGPGGNNSPLHF	TGTGCCAGCAGCTTAGGGCCAGGGGGGAATAATTCACCCCTCCACTTT
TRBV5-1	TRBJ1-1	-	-	CASSLIRGHKGKANTEAFF	TGCGCCAGCAGCTTGATCCGTGGTCACAAGGGGAAGGCGAACACTGAAGCTTTCTTT
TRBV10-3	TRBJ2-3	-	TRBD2	CAIRPGLAGGRGDTQYF	TGTGCCATCAGGCCGGGACTAGCGGGGGGGCGCGGAGATACGCAGTATTTT
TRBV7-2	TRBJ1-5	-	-	CASSRGSGDQPQHF	TGTGCCAGCAGCCGCGGCAGCGGAGATCAGCCCCAGCATTTT
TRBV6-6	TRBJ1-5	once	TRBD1	CASSYTGQGAWPQHF	TGTGCCAGCAGTTACACCGGACAGGGGGCCTGGCCCCAGCATTTT
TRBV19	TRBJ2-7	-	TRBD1	CASRGTGAAYEQYF	TGTGCCAGTAGGGGGACAGGAGCGGCCTACGAGCAGTACTTC
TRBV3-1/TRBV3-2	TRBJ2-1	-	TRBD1	CASSQGGLTGVVYNEQFF	TGTGCCAGCAGCCAAGGGGGACTGACAGGGGTGGTCTACAATGAGCAGTTCTTC
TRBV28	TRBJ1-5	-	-	CAILPGGDNQPQHF	TGTGCCATATTACCGGGAGGGGACAATCAGCCCCAGCATTTT